Shown below are 27 T cell receptor beta chains from a single sample sequenced in a study of shared clonotypes between healthy human individuals. Repertoires were generated with immunoSEQ multiplex PCR, while TCRdb's copy carries only in-frame clones and drops some. The table records fewer than 2.5 million clones, roughly 93% of them present only once. Source material: naive CD4+ T cells from PBMCs. Indicated subset: CD45RA+ positively selected. Receptors originate from a man between 18 and 29 years old in good health. Some clones in this sample may be carry-over from other donors' samples.

The chain carries TRBV5-1 and TRBJ2-5; 13 nucleotides agree with TRBD2. Germline trimming cut 4 bases from V and 9 bases from J; bases unmatched to any gene: 6. The CDR3 runs 14 residues. Germline V gene data show CDR1 as SGHRS and CDR2 as YFSETQ. The CDR3 DNA sequence: TGCGCCAGCAGCACGGGACTAGCGGGACGGGCCCAGTACTTC. Encoded protein: CASSTGLAGRAQYF.

The genes are TRBV5-1 and TRBJ2-7; 11 positions agree with TRBD2. The J segment lost 12 bases and the V segment lost 1 base, leaving 12 bases of the junction unmatched. Per the germline V gene, CDR1 is SGHRS and CDR2 is YFSETQ. This CDR3 region has 15 residues. CDR3 loop: CASSLLGLAGTLMYF. CDR3 DNA sequence: TGCGCCAGCAGCTTGCTCGGACTAGCGGGTACCCTTATGTACTTC.

The genes are TRBV20-1 and TRBJ2-3; unclear D gene. The germline V and J ends were trimmed by 6 bases and 5 bases, with 9 bases remaining between them. Germline-derived CDR1 and CDR2 are DFQATT and SNEGSKA (reference sequence). The CDR3 totals 11 residues. As DNA, the CDR3 is TGCAGTGCGCCATATGGAGATACGCAGTATTTT. Translation gives CSAPYGDTQYF.

This clone appeared a single time. This sequence joins TRBV5-8 and TRBJ1-4; 9 nucleotides agree with TRBD1. V shed 4 bases and J 5 bases; nucleotides not matched to a gene: 6. This CDR3 contains 15 residues. Germline CDR1 is SGHTS and CDR2 is YDEGEE. The CDR3 DNA reads as TGTGCCAGCAGCCCAACACAGGGGGCAAATGAAAAACTGTTTTTT. Amino acid sequence: CASSPTQGANEKLFF. Full variable domain (remainder filled in from reference TRBV5-8 and TRBJ1-4): EAGVTQSPTHLIKTRGQQATLRCSPISGHTSVYWYQQALGLGLQFLLWYDEGEERNRGNFPPRFSGRQFPNYSSELNVNALELEDSALYLCASSPTQGANEKLFFGSGTQLSVL.

The chain couples TRBV11-2 to TRBJ1-1, with 10 bases aligning to TRBD1. Unmatched junction bases numbered 5, after V lost 5 bases and J lost 2 bases. The CDR3 contains 15 residues. CDR1 is SGHAT, CDR2 FQNNGV, per germline. The CDR3 region has the DNA TGTGCCAGCAGCCCTGGGACAGGGGAAAACACTGAAGCTTTCTTT. As protein: CASSPGTGENTEAFF. Full variable domain (missing parts from reference TRBV11-2 and TRBJ1-1): EAGVAQSPRYKIIEKRQSVAFWCNPISGHATLYWYQQILGQGPKLLIQFQNNGVVDDSQLPKDRFSAERLKGVDSTLKIQPAKLEDSAVYLCASSPGTGENTEAFFGQGTRLTVV.

V usage is TRBV4-1 and J usage is TRBJ1-5; D is unclear. V lost 2 bases to trimming and J lost 7 bases, with 9 bases between them. This CDR3 is 13 amino acids long. Germline loops: CDR1 MGHRA, CDR2 YSYEKL. CDR3 region: CASSQQVGQPQHF. The CDR3 DNA is TGCGCCAGCAGCCAACAGGTCGGCCAGCCCCAGCATTTT.

The genes are TRBV5-1 and TRBJ1-5; D not resolved. This CDR3 spans 17 amino acids. V was clipped by 0 bases and J by 0 bases, with 13 bases between them. The V gene's germline CDR1 is SGHRS and CDR2 YFSETQ. The CDR3 sequence is CASSLGEDAYSNQPQHF. Here the CDR3 DNA reads TGCGCCAGCAGCTTGGGTGAGGACGCCTATAGCAATCAGCCCCAGCATTTT. Complete variable domain (other parts from reference TRBV5-1 and TRBJ1-5): KAGVTQTPRYLIKTRGQQVTLSCSPISGHRSVSWYQQTPGQGLQFLFEYFSETQRNKGNFPGRFSGRQFSNSRSEMNVSTLELGDSALYLCASSLGEDAYSNQPQHFGDGTRLSIL.

V is TRBV11-2 and J is TRBJ2-2; TRBD2 aligns across 12 bases. V lost 6 bases, J lost 5 bases, and 7 bases stayed unmatched. This CDR3 region has 16 residues. Looked up from germline, CDR1 is SGHAT and CDR2 is FQNNGV. The CDR3 nucleotides are TGTGCCAGCAGGCCTAGCGGGAGGGCCCTTACCGGGGAGCTGTTTTTT. Its translation: CASRPSGRALTGELFF.

Here the CDR3 reads CASSRGSGTTDTQYF. For the CDR3, the DNA is TGTGCCAGCAGCCGCGGGAGCGGAACCACAGATACGCAGTATTTT. The chain carries TRBV13 and TRBJ2-3; 7 bases fit TRBD2. CDR3 length: 15 amino acids. CDR1 PRHDT and CDR2 FYEKMQ come from the germline V gene (reference sequence). The ends lost 5 bases at V and 2 bases at J; junction bases unmatched: 7.

The chain uses TRBV30 and TRBJ1-2; no clear D gene. The CDR3 contains 11 residues. Germline CDR1 and CDR2: GTSNPN and SVGIG (reference sequence). Trimming took 0 bases from V and 8 from J, leaving 7 bases between them. The CDR3 reads CAWSVFMGYTF. DNA of the CDR3: TGTGCCTGGAGTGTATTCATGGGCTACACCTTC.

This clone was detected a few times. V and J are TRBV29-1 and TRBJ1-1; D uncertain. The germline V gene has CDR1 SQVTM and CDR2 ANQGSEA. The CDR3 totals 13 residues. V lost 0 bases to trimming and J lost 5 bases, with 10 bases between them. CDR3 residues: CSVEDRSRTEAFF. CDR3 nucleotides: TGCAGCGTTGAAGACAGGTCGCGGACTGAAGCTTTCTTT.

V gene TRBV7-9 combines with J gene TRBJ1-3; possibly TRBD1 for D (5 bases). CDR1 and CDR2 (germline): SEHNR, FQNEAQ (reference sequence). CDR3 length equals 14 residues. V shed 8 bases and J shed 7 bases, with 18 bases lying between them. CDR3 residues: CASGPNRSANTIYF. CDR3 DNA sequence: TGTGCCAGCGGCCCCAACAGGTCTGCGAACACCATATATTTT. The full variable domain, its missing parts supplied by reference TRBV7-9 and TRBJ1-3, is DTGVSQNPRHKITKRGQNVTFRCDPISEHNRLYWYRQTLGQGPEFLTYFQNEAQLEKSRLLSDRFSAERPKGSFSTLEIQRTEQGDSAMYLCASGPNRSANTIYFGEGSWLTVV.

The chain recombines TRBV5-1 with TRBJ2-5; 7 bases map to TRBD1. From germline, CDR1 is SGHRS and CDR2 YFSETQ. The CDR3 extends over 13 amino acids. The V segment lost 5 bases and the J segment 1 base; nucleotides outside the gene matches: 2. The CDR3 sequence is CASRGQFQETQYF. DNA of the CDR3: TGCGCCAGCAGGGGACAGTTCCAAGAGACCCAGTACTTC.

DNA of the CDR3: TGCAGCGTTGAATGGACAGGGTGGTCGAACGAGCAGTACTTC. Protein product: CSVEWTGWSNEQYF. This sequence joins TRBV29-1 and TRBJ2-7, with TRBD1 matching 8 bases. This CDR3 region has 14 residues. Germline V CDR1 and CDR2: SQVTM, ANQGSEA. The V segment lost 2 bases and the J segment 5 bases; nucleotides outside the gene matches: 8.

The chain carries TRBV9 and TRBJ1-1; D might be TRBD1 (5 bases). V was clipped by 4 bases and J by 4 bases, with 14 bases between them. In germline, CDR1 is SGDLS, CDR2 YYNGEE. The length of the CDR3 is 14 residues. In DNA form, the CDR3 reads TGTGCCAGCAGCCCCCACGTGGGGGGCACTGAAGCTTTCTTT. Translating gives CASSPHVGGTEAFF.

The chain uses TRBV9 and TRBJ2-7; D is tentatively TRBD1 or TRBD2 (5 bases each). From germline, CDR1 is SGDLS and CDR2 YYNGEE. V was pared by 3 bases and J by 0 bases, with 19 bases between. The CDR3 has 17 residues. The CDR3 here is CASSASIKGPSSYEQYF. In nucleotides, the CDR3 is TGTGCCAGCAGCGCGTCCATCAAGGGACCGAGCTCCTACGAGCAGTACTTC.

On this clone itself: This sample also contains other DNA sequences that code for the same CDR3. This chain uses TRBV9 with TRBJ2-1; 11 bases map to TRBD2. The CDR3 sequence is 16 residues long. The germline gives CDR1 SGDLS, CDR2 YYNGEE. The junction had 4 bases not matched to a gene; V was cut back by 1 base and J by 4 bases. This CDR3 reads CASSVTGTSGYNEQFF. CDR3 DNA: TGTGCCAGCAGCGTAACCGGGACTAGCGGATACAATGAGCAGTTCTTC. Full variable domain (missing parts from reference TRBV9 and TRBJ2-1): DSGVTQTPKHLITATGQRVTLRCSPRSGDLSVYWYQQSLDQGLQFLIQYYNGEERAKGNILERFSAQQFPDLHSELNLSSLELGDSALYFCASSVTGTSGYNEQFFGPGTRLTVL.

V gene TRBV29-1 combines with J gene TRBJ2-1; the match to TRBD2 covers 9 bases. With V trimmed by 6 bases and J by 7 bases, 7 bases remained unmatched. CDR1 and CDR2 from the germline V gene are SQVTM and ANQGSEA. The CDR3 is 13 amino acids. The CDR3 DNA reads as TGCAGCGTCGGCGGGAGGGCCCTGAATGAGCAGTTCTTC. It codes for CSVGGRALNEQFF.

The rearrangement links TRBV5-1 to TRBJ1-1, with D maybe TRBD1 (5 bases). V lost 3 bases, J lost 3 bases, and 15 bases lay in between. Germline assignment: CDR1 SGHRS and CDR2 YFSETQ. The CDR3 runs to 15 residues. The CDR3 reads CASSSGRPLHTEAFF. CDR3 nucleotides: TGCGCCAGCAGCTCGGGACGGCCCCTTCACACTGAAGCTTTCTTT. The complete variable domain, with remaining parts taken from reference TRBV5-1 and TRBJ1-1, reads KAGVTQTPRYLIKTRGQQVTLSCSPISGHRSVSWYQQTPGQGLQFLFEYFSETQRNKGNFPGRFSGRQFSNSRSEMNVSTLELGDSALYLCASSSGRPLHTEAFFGQGTRLTVV.

Turning to this clone: The sample holds other DNA sequences that translate to the same CDR3. This chain connects TRBV28 to TRBJ2-5; weak D call: TRBD2 (6 bases). The CDR3 totals 14 residues. Germline V lookup: CDR1 MDHEN, CDR2 SYDVKM. Trimming removed 2 bases from V and 2 bases from J, with 9 bases in between. CDR3 nucleotides: TGTGCCAGCAGTTTACTAGCGACACAAGAGACCCAGTACTTC. Protein product: CASSLLATQETQYF.

The chain links TRBV28 to TRBJ1-4, with D possibly TRBD1 on 6 matching bases. Germline CDR1 reads MDHEN; CDR2 reads SYDVKM. The V end lost 11 bases, the J end lost 8 bases, and 21 bases lay between the germline ends. The CDR3 is made up of 14 amino acids. CDR3 nucleotide sequence: TGTGCCTCCTACGAGGGGGGGGCGGGAGAAAAACTGTTTTTT. It is translated as CASYEGGAGEKLFF.

This rearrangement joins TRBV2 to TRBJ2-2; no definite D call. Germline-derived CDR1 and CDR2 are SNHLY and FYNNEI. This CDR3 contains 12 residues. Trimming removed 3 bases at V and 4 bases at J, with 3 bases between. This CDR3 reads CASSDSTGELFF. The DNA for the CDR3 is TGTGCCAGCAGTGACTCCACCGGGGAGCTGTTTTTT.

The chain links TRBV5-1 to TRBJ2-3, with D perhaps TRBD1 (5 bases). Trimming pared 6 bases from V and 8 bases from J, leaving 10 bases between. The germline gives CDR1 SGHRS, CDR2 YFSETQ. CDR3 size: 11 residues. CDR3 sequence: CASITQGTQYF. As DNA, the CDR3 is TGCGCCAGCATCACGCAGGGTACGCAGTATTTT.

The chain combines TRBV11-2 with TRBJ1-3, with a possible D match to TRBD1 (5 bases). The ends were cut back, 5 bases at V and 3 bases at J, with 17 bases in the middle. Germline V gene data show CDR1 as SGHAT and CDR2 as FQNNGV. The CDR3 consists of 16 residues. The CDR3 sequence: CASSQFGRASGNTIYF. The CDR3 nucleotides read TGTGCCAGCAGCCAATTCGGCAGGGCGAGTGGAAACACCATATATTTT.

The V gene is TRBV5-1, the J gene TRBJ1-3; possible D gene TRBD1, 5 bases. V lost 0 bases and J 0 bases, leaving 10 bases between the germline ends. Germline CDR1 is SGHRS and CDR2 is YFSETQ. CDR3 length equals 16 residues. This chain's CDR3 is CASSLEAGGSGNTIYF. CDR3 DNA: TGCGCCAGCAGCTTGGAAGCGGGGGGCTCTGGAAACACCATATATTTT.

The V call is TRBV5-1, the J call TRBJ2-5; 9 positions match TRBD1. The DNA end is more similar to TRBJ2-7, so the J call may be wrong. CDR1 SGHRS and CDR2 YFSETQ come from the germline V gene. The CDR3 loop spans 15 amino acids. The CDR3 is CASSSAGTGYYEQYF. The DNA of the CDR3 is TGCGCCAGCAGCTCTGCCGGGACAGGGTACTACGAGCAGTACTTC.

The J gene is TRBJ2-7, the V gene TRBV13; 8 bases map to TRBD2. With 8 bases clipped from V and 7 bases from J, the junction kept 10 bases outside the gene matches. Germline assignment: CDR1 PRHDT and CDR2 FYEKMQ (reference sequence). This CDR3 is built from 13 residues. The CDR3 DNA is TGTGCCAGCGCGGGAGGTCCCTTTGGGGAGCAGTACTTC. Translating it yields CASAGGPFGEQYF.